The rows below give T cell receptor beta chains drawn from one sample of a study of blood T cell repertoires in COVID-19. Libraries were prepared by immunoSEQ multiplex PCR; TCRdb keeps only in-frame clonotypes and omits some of them. This table holds approximately 190,000 clones, around 83% found once. The specimen was PBMCs or T cells enriched from blood (not recorded which). These receptors all stem from a woman in her forties in a cohort exposed to, infected with or recovered from COVID-19 (not recorded which). The CDR3 runs from the conserved cysteine through the conserved F or W. D genes are given only for firm matches. Clone size is shown for a subset of rows, as once, few, many or a class of expanded clone.

J gene	D gene	V gene	clone size	CDR3 protein	CDR3 DNA
TRBJ2-3	.	TRBV5-8	.	CASSSTGHTQYF	TGTGCCAGCAGCTCAACAGGACATACGCAGTATTTT
TRBJ1-1	.	TRBV19	.	CASKESAQWNTEAFF	TGTGCCAGTAAGGAATCAGCGCAATGGAACACTGAAGCTTTCTTT
TRBJ2-5	TRBD1	TRBV24-1	.	CATSEHRGRGFKETQYF	TGTGCCACCAGTGAACACAGGGGGAGAGGTTTCAAAGAGACCCAGTACTTC
TRBJ2-7	TRBD2	TRBV7-2	.	CASSPRVAGYYEQYF	TGTGCCAGCAGCCCCCGGGTAGCGGGGTACTACGAGCAGTACTTC
TRBJ1-2	.	TRBV14	.	CASYPSRGRTRDYGYTF	TGTGCCAGTTACCCGTCTCGGGGGAGAACAAGGGACTATGGCTACACCTTC
TRBJ2-2	.	TRBV7-9	.	CASSFQTGIGELFF	TGTGCCAGCAGCTTCCAAACAGGGATCGGGGAGCTGTTTTTT
TRBJ2-7	TRBD1	TRBV11-3	.	CASSFGTGDYEQYF	TGTGCCAGCAGCTTCGGGACAGGGGACTACGAGCAGTACTTC
TRBJ1-4	.	TRBV28	.	CASSLPNNEKLFF	TGTGCCAGCAGTTTACCCAATAATGAAAAACTGTTTTTT
TRBJ2-1	TRBD2	TRBV2	.	CASSDTLAGVTDEQFF	TGTGCCAGCAGTGACACACTAGCGGGGGTTACCGATGAGCAGTTCTTC
TRBJ2-5	.	TRBV6-1	.	CASSEAGEGETQYF	TGTGCCAGCAGTGAAGCGGGAGAGGGCGAGACCCAGTACTTC
TRBJ1-5	.	TRBV19	.	CASSNLSGGRGQPQHF	TGTGCCAGTAGTAATTTATCGGGGGGTAGAGGCCAGCCCCAGCATTTT
TRBJ1-5	.	TRBV13	.	CASSSSDRPNQPQHF	TGTGCCAGCAGCTCAAGCGACAGACCGAATCAGCCCCAGCATTTT
TRBJ2-1	.	TRBV7-8	once	CASRVGAYNEQFF	TGTGCCAGCAGAGTAGGGGCCTACAATGAGCAGTTCTTC
TRBJ1-1	.	TRBV28	.	CASSSQGLSTEAFF	TGTGCCAGCAGCTCACAGGGATTAAGCACTGAAGCTTTCTTT